Detailed here is one TCR beta chain. These data come from a study of blood T cell repertoires in COVID-19. Across the study: Acute and convalescent COVID-19 specimens originated in the United States, Italy and Spain.

Method: immunoSEQ multiplex PCR; TCRdb's copy keeps in-frame clones and lacks some. The table includes a few hundred thousand clones, approximately 92% detected once. This clonotype was sampled from a middle-aged woman who had recovered from COVID-19. The sequenced material came from peripheral blood.

The CDR3 region is CASSLEGTNTGELFF. In DNA form, the CDR3 reads TGTGCCAGCAGCTTGGAGGGGACGAACACCGGGGAGCTGTTTTTT. The chain is built from TRBV13 and TRBJ2-2, with D perhaps TRBD2 (6 bases). Germline CDR1 and CDR2: PRHDT and FYEKMQ (reference sequence). The ends were cut back, 3 bases at V and 0 bases at J, with 8 bases in the middle. The CDR3 contains 15 residues.